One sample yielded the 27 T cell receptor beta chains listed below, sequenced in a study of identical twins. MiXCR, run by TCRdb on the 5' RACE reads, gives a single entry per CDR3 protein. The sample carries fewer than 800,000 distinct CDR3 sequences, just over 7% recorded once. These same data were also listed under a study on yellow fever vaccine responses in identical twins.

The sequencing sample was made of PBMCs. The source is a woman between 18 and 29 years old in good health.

The CDR3: CASSGKSRTGPTFEGYTF. The CDR3 DNA reads as TGTGCCAGCAGCGGAAAGTCCCGGACAGGGCCTACGTTCGAGGGCTACACCTTC. The chain couples TRBV9 to TRBJ1-2, with TRBD1 identical over 8 bases. This CDR3 is built from 18 residues. The germline V gene has CDR1 SGDLS and CDR2 YYNGEE. With 3 bases clipped from V and 8 bases from J, the junction kept 21 bases outside the gene matches.

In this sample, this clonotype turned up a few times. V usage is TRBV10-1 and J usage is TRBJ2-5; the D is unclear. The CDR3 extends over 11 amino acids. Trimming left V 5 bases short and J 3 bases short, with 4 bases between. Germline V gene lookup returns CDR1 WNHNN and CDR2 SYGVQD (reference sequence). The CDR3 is CASSMKETQYF. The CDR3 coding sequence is TGCGCCAGCAGTATGAAAGAGACCCAGTACTTC.

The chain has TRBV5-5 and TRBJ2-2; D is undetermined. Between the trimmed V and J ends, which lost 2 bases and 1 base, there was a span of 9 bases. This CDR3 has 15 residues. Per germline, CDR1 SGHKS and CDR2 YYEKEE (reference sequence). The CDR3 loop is CASSFFRENTGELFF. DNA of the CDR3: TGTGCCAGCAGCTTTTTTAGAGAGAACACCGGGGAGCTGTTTTTT.

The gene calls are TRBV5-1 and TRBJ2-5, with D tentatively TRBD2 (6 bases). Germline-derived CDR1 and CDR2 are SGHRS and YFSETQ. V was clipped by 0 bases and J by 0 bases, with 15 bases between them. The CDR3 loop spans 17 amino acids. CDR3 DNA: TGCGCCAGCAGCTTGGGTTGGGACGGACTAAACCAAGAGACCCAGTACTTC. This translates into CASSLGWDGLNQETQYF. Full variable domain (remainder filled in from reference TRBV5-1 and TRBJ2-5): KAGVTQTPRYLIKTRGQQVTLSCSPISGHRSVSWYQQTPGQGLQFLFEYFSETQRNKGNFPGRFSGRQFSNSRSEMNVSTLELGDSALYLCASSLGWDGLNQETQYFGPGTRLLVL.

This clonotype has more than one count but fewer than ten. The CDR3, as DNA: TGCGCCAGCAGCTTGGATCCAGGGATGGATGGTGGCTACACCTTC. Protein product: CASSLDPGMDGGYTF. The chain joins TRBV5-1 to TRBJ1-2, with a possible D match to TRBD1 (5 bases). There are 15 residues in the CDR3. The V end lost 0 bases, the J end lost 7 bases, and 16 bases lay between the germline ends. The germline CDR1 and CDR2 sequences are SGHRS and YFSETQ.

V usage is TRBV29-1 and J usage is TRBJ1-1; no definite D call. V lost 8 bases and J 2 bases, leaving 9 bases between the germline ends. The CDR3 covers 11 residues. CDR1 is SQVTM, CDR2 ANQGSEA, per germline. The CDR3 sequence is CSTRGNTEAFF. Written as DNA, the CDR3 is TGCAGCACAAGAGGAAACACTGAAGCTTTCTTT.

The DNA for the CDR3 is TGCGCCAGCAGTGAGTCCGGACAGGGCGTAAACTACGAGCAGTACTTC. It encodes CASSESGQGVNYEQYF. This rearrangement joins TRBV10-1 to TRBJ2-7; 8 nucleotides line up with TRBD1. The CDR3 consists of 16 residues. Per the germline V gene, CDR1 is WNHNN and CDR2 is SYGVQD (reference sequence). V lost 0 bases, J lost 3 bases, and 7 bases stayed unmatched.

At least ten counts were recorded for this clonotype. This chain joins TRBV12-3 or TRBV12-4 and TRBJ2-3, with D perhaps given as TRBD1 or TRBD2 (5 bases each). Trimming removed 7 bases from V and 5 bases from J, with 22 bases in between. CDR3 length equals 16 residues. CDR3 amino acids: CASTFRDPGGGDTQYF. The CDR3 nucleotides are TGTGCCAGCACCTTTAGGGACCCCGGAGGTGGAGATACGCAGTATTTT.

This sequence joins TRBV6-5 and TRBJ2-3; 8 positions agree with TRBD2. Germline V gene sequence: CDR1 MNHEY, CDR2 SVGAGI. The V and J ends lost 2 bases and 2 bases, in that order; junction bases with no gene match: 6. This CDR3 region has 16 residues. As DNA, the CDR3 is TGTGCCAGCAGTTACAAGCCTAGCGGGTCCACAGATACGCAGTATTTT. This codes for CASSYKPSGSTDTQYF.

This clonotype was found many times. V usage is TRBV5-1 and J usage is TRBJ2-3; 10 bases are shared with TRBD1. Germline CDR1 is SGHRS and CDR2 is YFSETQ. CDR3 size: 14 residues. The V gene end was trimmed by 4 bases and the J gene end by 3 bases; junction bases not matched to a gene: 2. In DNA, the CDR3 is TGCGCCAGCAGCCCGGGACAGGGGACAGATACGCAGTATTTT. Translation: CASSPGQGTDTQYF.

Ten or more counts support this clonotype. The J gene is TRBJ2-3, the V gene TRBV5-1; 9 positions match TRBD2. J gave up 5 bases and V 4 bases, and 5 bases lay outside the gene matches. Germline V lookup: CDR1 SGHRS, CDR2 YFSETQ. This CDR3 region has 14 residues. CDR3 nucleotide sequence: TGCGCCAGCAGCGGGGGACTAGCTATAGATACGCAGTATTTT. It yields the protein CASSGGLAIDTQYF.

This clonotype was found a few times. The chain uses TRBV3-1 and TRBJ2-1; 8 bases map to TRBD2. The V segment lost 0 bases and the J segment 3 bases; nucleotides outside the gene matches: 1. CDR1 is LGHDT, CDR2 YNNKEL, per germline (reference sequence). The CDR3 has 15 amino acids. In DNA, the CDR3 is TGTGCCAGCAGCCAAGAACTAGCGGTCTACAATGAGCAGTTCTTC. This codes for CASSQELAVYNEQFF.

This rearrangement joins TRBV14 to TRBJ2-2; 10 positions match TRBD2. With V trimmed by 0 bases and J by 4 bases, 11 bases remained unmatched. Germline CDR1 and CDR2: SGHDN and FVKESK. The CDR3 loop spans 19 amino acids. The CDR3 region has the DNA TGTGCCAGCAGCCAAGATTATAGCGGGAGGCCGTCCATCACCGGGGAGCTGTTTTTT. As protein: CASSQDYSGRPSITGELFF.

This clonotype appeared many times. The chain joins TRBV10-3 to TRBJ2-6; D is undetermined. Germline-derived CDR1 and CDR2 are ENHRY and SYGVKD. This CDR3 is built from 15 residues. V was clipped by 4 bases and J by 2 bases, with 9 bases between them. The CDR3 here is CAISVGETGANVLTF. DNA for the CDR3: TGTGCCATCAGTGTAGGTGAGACTGGGGCCAACGTCCTGACTTTC.

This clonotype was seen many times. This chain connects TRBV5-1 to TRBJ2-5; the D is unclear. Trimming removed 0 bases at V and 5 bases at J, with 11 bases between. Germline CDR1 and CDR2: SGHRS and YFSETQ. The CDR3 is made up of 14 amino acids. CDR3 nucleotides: TGCGCCAGCAGCTTGGGGGCTCCCGGGGAGACCCAGTACTTC. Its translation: CASSLGAPGETQYF. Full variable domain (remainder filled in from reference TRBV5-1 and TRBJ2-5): KAGVTQTPRYLIKTRGQQVTLSCSPISGHRSVSWYQQTPGQGLQFLFEYFSETQRNKGNFPGRFSGRQFSNSRSEMNVSTLELGDSALYLCASSLGAPGETQYFGPGTRLLVL.

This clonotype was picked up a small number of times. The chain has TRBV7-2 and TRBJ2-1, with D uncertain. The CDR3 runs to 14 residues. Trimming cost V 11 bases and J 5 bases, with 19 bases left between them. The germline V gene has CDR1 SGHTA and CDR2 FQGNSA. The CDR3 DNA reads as TGTGCCCGGCCGGCGCTCCTGGTAAACAATGAGCAGTTCTTC. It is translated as CARPALLVNNEQFF.

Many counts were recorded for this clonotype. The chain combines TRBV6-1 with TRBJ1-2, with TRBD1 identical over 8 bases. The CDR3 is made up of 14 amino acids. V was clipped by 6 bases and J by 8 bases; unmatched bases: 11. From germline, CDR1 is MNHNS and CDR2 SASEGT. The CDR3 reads CASRDPDRAGGYTF. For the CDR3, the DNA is TGTGCCAGCAGAGACCCGGACAGGGCCGGAGGCTACACCTTC.

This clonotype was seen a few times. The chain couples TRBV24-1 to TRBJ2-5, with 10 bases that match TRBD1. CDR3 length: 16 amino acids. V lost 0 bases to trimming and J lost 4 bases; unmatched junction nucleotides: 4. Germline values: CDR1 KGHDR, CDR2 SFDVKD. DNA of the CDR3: TGTGCCACCAGTGATTTGGCGACAGGGGGCCGAGAGACCCAGTACTTC. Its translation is CATSDLATGGRETQYF.

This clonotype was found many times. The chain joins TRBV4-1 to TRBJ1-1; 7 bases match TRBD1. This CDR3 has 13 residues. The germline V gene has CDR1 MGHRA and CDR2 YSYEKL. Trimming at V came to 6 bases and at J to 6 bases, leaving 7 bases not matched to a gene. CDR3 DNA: TGCGCCAGCAGTAACGACAGGGACCCTGAAGCTTTCTTT. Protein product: CASSNDRDPEAFF.

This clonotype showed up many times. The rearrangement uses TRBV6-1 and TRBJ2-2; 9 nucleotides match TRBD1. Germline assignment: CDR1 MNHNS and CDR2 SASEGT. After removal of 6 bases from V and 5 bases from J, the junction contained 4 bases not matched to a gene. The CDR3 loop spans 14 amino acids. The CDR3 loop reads CASRRQGGTGELFF. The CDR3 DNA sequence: TGTGCCAGCAGACGACAGGGGGGGACCGGGGAGCTGTTTTTT.

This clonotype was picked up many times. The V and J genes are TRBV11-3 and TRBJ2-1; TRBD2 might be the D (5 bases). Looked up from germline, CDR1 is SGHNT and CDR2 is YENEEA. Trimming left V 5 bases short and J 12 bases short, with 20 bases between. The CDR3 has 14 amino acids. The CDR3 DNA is TGTGCCAGCAGCCTGACTACCACCGGTCGAGGGCAGTTCTTC. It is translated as CASSLTTTGRGQFF.

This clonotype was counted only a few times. The CDR3 bases are TGTGCCAGCAGCTTAGGACCCACGGGTTTCTCTGGAAACACCATATATTTT. Translated: CASSLGPTGFSGNTIYF. J is TRBJ1-3 and V is TRBV7-2; D remains ambiguous. This CDR3 has 17 amino acids. Germline values: CDR1 SGHTA, CDR2 FQGNSA. V lost 1 base to trimming and J lost 0 bases, with 13 bases between them.

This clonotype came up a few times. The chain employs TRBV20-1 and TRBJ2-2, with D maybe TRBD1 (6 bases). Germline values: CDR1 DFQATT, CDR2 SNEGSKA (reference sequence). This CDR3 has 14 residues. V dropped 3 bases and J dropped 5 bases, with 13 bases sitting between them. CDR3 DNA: TGCAGTGCTAGTTTCAGAGGGGGAACCGGGGAGCTGTTTTTT. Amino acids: CSASFRGGTGELFF.

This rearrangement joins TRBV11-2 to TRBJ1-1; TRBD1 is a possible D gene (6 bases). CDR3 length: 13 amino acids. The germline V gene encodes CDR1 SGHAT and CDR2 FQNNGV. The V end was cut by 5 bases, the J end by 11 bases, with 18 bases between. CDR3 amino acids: CASSMGGAYAAFF. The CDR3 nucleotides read TGTGCCAGCAGCATGGGGGGGGCGTATGCCGCTTTCTTT.

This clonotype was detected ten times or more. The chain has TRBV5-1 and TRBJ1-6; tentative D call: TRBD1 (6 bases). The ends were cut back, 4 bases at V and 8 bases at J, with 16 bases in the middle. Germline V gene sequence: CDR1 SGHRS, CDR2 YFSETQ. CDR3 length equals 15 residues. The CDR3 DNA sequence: TGCGCCAGCAGCCTCTCGACAGGCGGAGATTCACCCCTCCACTTT. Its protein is CASSLSTGGDSPLHF.

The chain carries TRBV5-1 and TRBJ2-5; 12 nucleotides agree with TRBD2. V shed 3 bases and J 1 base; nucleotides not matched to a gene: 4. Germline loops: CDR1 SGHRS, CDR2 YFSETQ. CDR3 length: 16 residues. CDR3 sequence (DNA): TGCGCCAGCAGCTCGACTAGCGGGGGCCCCCAAGAGACCCAGTACTTC. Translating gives CASSSTSGGPQETQYF.

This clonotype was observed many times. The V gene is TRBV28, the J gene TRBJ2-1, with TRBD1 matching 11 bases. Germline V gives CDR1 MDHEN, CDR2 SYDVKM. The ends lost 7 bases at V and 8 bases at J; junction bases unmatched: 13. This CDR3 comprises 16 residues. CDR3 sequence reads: CASMTRDRGAIDEQFF. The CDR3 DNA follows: TGTGCCAGCATGACTAGGGACAGGGGGGCAATCGATGAGCAGTTCTTC. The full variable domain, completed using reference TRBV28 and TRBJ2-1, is DVKVTQSSRYLVKRTGEKVFLECVQDMDHENMFWYRQDPGLGLRLIYFSYDVKMKEKGDIPEGYSVSREKKERFSLILESASTNQTSMYLCASMTRDRGAIDEQFFGPGTRLTVL.